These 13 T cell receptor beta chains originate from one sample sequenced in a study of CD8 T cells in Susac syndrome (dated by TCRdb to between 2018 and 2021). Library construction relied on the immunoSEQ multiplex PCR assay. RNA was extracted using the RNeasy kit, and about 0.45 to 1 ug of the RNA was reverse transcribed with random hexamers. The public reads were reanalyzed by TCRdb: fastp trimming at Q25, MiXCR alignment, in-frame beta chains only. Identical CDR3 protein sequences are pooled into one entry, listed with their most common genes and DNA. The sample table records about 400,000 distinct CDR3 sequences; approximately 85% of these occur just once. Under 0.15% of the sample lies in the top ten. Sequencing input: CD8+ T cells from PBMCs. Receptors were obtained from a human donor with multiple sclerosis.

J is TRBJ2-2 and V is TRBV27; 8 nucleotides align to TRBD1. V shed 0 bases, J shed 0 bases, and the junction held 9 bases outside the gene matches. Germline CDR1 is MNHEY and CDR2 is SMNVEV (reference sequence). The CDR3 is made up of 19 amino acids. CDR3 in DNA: TGTGCCAGCAGTTTATCAGGACAGGGAAGACCCGCGAACACCGGGGAGCTGTTTTTT. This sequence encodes CASSLSGQGRPANTGELFF.

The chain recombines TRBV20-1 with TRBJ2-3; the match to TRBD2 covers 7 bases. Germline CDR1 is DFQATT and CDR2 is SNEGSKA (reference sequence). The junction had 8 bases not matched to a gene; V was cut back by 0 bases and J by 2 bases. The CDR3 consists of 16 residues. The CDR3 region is CSARDRLADLTDTQYF. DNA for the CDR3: TGCAGTGCTAGAGATCGGCTAGCGGATCTCACAGATACGCAGTATTTT.

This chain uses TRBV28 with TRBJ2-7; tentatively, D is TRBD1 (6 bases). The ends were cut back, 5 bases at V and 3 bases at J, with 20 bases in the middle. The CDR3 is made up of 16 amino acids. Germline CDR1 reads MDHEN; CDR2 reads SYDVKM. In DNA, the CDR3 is TGTGCCAGCAGTCCAAACCGAATCAGGGGACGCTACGAGCAGTACTTC. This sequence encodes CASSPNRIRGRYEQYF.

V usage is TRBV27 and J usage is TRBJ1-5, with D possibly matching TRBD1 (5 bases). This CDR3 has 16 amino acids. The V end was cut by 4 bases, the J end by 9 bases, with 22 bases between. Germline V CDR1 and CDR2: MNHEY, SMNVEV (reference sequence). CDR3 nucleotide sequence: TGTGCCAGCAGTTCATCACCACCGGGACTACCGTGGCCCCAGCATTTT. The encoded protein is CASSSSPPGLPWPQHF.

The CDR3 here is CASRGDSNNEQFF. As DNA, the CDR3 is TGCGCCAGCAGAGGTGACTCAAACAATGAGCAGTTCTTC. The chain recombines TRBV5-1 with TRBJ2-1; no clear D gene. Trimming left V 5 bases short and J 5 bases short, with 11 bases between. This CDR3 comprises 13 residues. Germline assignment: CDR1 SGHRS and CDR2 YFSETQ.

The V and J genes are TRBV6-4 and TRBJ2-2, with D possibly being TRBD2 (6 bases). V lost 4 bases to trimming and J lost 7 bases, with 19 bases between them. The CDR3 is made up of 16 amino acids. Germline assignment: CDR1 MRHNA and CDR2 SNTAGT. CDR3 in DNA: TGTGCCAGCAGTGGTTCAGGAGGGGTAGAGCACGGGGAGCTGTTTTTT. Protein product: CASSGSGGVEHGELFF.

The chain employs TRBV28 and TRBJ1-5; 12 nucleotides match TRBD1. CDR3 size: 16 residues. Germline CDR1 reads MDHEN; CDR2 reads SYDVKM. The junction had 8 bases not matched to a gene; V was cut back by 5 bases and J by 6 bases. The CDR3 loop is CASSAGTGGLSQPQHF. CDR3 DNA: TGTGCCAGCAGTGCAGGGACAGGGGGCCTTAGTCAGCCCCAGCATTTT.

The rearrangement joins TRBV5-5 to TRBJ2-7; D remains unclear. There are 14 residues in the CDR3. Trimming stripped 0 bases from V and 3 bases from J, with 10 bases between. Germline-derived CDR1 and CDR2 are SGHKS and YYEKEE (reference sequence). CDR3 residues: CASSLGLPFYEQYF. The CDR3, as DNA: TGTGCCAGCAGCTTGGGGCTTCCCTTCTACGAGCAGTACTTC. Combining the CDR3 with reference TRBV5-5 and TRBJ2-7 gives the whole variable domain DAGVTQSPTHLIKTRGQQVTLRCSPISGHKSVSWYQQVLGQGPQFIFQYYEKEERGRGNFPDRFSARQFPNYSSELNVNALLLGDSALYLCASSLGLPFYEQYFGPGTRLTVT.

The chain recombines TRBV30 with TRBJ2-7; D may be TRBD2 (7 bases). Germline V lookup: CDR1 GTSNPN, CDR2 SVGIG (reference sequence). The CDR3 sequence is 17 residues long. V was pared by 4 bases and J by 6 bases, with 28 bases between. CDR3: CAWTIPGAGGPVREQYF. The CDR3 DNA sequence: TGTGCCTGGACCATACCGGGAGCCGGGGGGCCTGTTCGCGAGCAGTACTTC.

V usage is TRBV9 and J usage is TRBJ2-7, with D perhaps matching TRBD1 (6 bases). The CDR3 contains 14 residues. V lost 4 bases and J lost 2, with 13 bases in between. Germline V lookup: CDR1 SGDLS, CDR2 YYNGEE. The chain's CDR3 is CASSPGTLAYEQYF. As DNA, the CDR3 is TGTGCCAGCAGCCCCGGGACACTCGCCTACGAGCAGTACTTC.

The CDR3 DNA sequence: TGTGCCAGCAGTTCCCGGCGGTTGGGGACAGGGGCCGAAATGAGCTCCTACGAGCAGTACTTC. It is translated as CASSSRRLGTGAEMSSYEQYF. V is TRBV27 and J is TRBJ2-7; 10 bases are a match to TRBD1. CDR3 size: 21 residues. In germline, CDR1 is MNHEY, CDR2 SMNVEV (reference sequence). With 4 bases clipped from V and 0 bases from J, the junction kept 21 bases outside the gene matches.

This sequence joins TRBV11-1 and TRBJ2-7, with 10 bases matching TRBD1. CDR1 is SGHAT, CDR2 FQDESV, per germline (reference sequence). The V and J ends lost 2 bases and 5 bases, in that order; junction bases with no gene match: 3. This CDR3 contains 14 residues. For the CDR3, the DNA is TGTGCCAGCAGCTTAACTGGGACAGGGGACGAGCAGTACTTC. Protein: CASSLTGTGDEQYF.

DNA for the CDR3: TGCAGCGTTGAAGATGGCCAGGCCACTGAAGCTTTCTTT. Its protein is CSVEDGQATEAFF. The chain joins TRBV29-1 to TRBJ1-1; D not certain. The germline V and J ends were trimmed by 0 bases and 4 bases, with 9 bases remaining between them. This CDR3 region has 13 residues. Germline V lookup: CDR1 SQVTM, CDR2 ANQGSEA.